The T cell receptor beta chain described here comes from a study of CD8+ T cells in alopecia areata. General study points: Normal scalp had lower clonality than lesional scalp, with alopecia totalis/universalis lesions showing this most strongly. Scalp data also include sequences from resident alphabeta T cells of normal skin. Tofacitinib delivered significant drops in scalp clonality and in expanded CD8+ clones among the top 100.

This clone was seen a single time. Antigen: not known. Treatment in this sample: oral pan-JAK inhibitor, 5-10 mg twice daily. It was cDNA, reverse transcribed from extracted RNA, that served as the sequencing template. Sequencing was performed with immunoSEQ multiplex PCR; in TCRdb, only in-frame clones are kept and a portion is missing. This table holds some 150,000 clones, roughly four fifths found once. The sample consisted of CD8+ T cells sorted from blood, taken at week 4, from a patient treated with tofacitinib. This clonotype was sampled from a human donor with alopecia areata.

CDR3 DNA: TGTGCCAGCAGTTTCGCCGGGTATCAACGCGGACAGGGAGACTATGGCTACACCTTC. Amino acid sequence: CASSFAGYQRGQGDYGYTF. This chain uses TRBV27 with TRBJ1-2; TRBD1 aligns across 8 bases. CDR3 length: 19 residues. Unmatched junction bases numbered 18, after V lost 3 bases and J lost 3 bases. Germline CDR1 and CDR2: MNHEY and SMNVEV (reference sequence).